Listed below are T cell receptor beta chains from one sample, sequenced in a study of T cell responses to AZD1222 COVID-19 vaccine. The table came from immunoSEQ multiplex PCR; TCRdb's copy has only in-frame clones and leaves some out. The sample holds about 150,000 clones; 80% to 95% are singletons and the top ten take 3% to 3.5%. The sample in question was peripheral blood, obtained 28 days after the second AZD1222 dose. Every receptor here comes from an adult who received the AZD1222 COVID-19 vaccine. CDR3s leave out the opening cysteine and the closing phenylalanine or tryptophan.

j_call | cdr3_length | v_call | cdr3_aa
TRBJ2-3 | 13 | TRBV15 | ATSTGNLGTDTQY
TRBJ2-1 | 9 | TRBV5-1 | ASRGGVRQF
TRBJ2-1 | 13 | TRBV3-1/TRBV3-2 | ASSYQRGSYNEQF
TRBJ2-7 | 12 | TRBV6-5 | ASTRQGYSYEQY
TRBJ2-1 | 16 | TRBV18 | ASSPMRGGQGISNEQF
TRBJ2-1 | 12 | TRBV27 | ASSFLSLGNEQF
TRBJ1-2 | 11 | TRBV2 | ASSYTPGGPYT
TRBJ1-1 | 13 | TRBV28 | ASSSVDGSNTEAF
TRBJ1-5 | 12 | TRBV7-2 | ASSLRSGNQPQH
TRBJ2-7 | 12 | TRBV5-4 | ASSPGQSSYEQY
TRBJ1-5 | 13 | TRBV27 | ASSSGLYSNQPQH
TRBJ1-5 | 11 | TRBV30 | AWSVDSNQPQH
TRBJ2-7 | 13 | TRBV7-9 | ASSLRLAGGDEQY
TRBJ2-1 | 14 | TRBV19 | ASSMGGGVIYNEQF
TRBJ2-1 | 17 | TRBV19 | ASSITGGDRLFAYNEQF
TRBJ2-7 | 11 | TRBV5-1 | ASTLGDIYEQY
TRBJ1-1 | 11 | TRBV2 | ARSTGQGTEAF
TRBJ2-2 | 10 | TRBV12-3/TRBV12-4 | ASSSGSGELF
TRBJ2-1 | 13 | TRBV30 | AWTSLGGAYNEQF
TRBJ1-5 | 12 | TRBV18 | ASSPGRFNQPQH
TRBJ1-5 | 13 | TRBV19 | ASRSGQASNQPQH
TRBJ2-7 | 11 | TRBV7-9 | ASSLGTPYEQY
TRBJ2-1 | 13 | TRBV7-9 | ASSLKRRVGNEQF
TRBJ2-1 | 14 | TRBV5-1 | ASSSIRRVSGNEQF
TRBJ2-3 | 14 | TRBV5-1 | ASSSGLAENTDTQY
TRBJ1-2 | 12 | TRBV6-5 | ASSLSGIGGGYT
TRBJ2-2 | 10 | TRBV6-5 | ASRQNTGELF
TRBJ2-7 | 13 | TRBV15 | ATSRGGGSSYEQY
TRBJ2-7 | 13 | TRBV24-1 | ATSDSRTSFYEQY
TRBJ1-1 | 13 | TRBV7-8 | ASSLAPGPGTEAF
TRBJ1-1 | 13 | TRBV2 | ASSEGATSYTEAF
TRBJ2-5 | 13 | TRBV7-9 | ASSHDGGSQETQY
TRBJ2-1 | 13 | TRBV10-3 | AISPGGGIYNEQF
TRBJ2-7 | 9 | TRBV6-2/TRBV6-3 | ASSYAYEQY
TRBJ2-7 | 14 | TRBV6-2/TRBV6-3 | ASSFLAGGPPGEQY
TRBJ2-4 | 11 | TRBV18 | ASSPLSEDIQY
TRBJ2-2 | 10 | TRBV11-3 | ASSLNTGELF
TRBJ1-2 | 11 | TRBV6-5 | ASNTGSSYGYT
TRBJ2-3 | 12 | TRBV5-1 | ASSSFTSTDTQY
TRBJ1-1 | 12 | TRBV4-1 | ASSGPARGTEAF
TRBJ2-1 | 11 | TRBV5-1 | ASKAMANNEQF
TRBJ2-1 | 15 | TRBV5-1 | ASSLEGQAGLYNEQF
TRBJ1-2 | 11 | TRBV12-3/TRBV12-4 | ASSFGGPYGYT
TRBJ1-1 | 12 | TRBV5-1 | ASSLDGVNTEAF
TRBJ2-7 | 12 | TRBV18 | ASSRLTGQSEQY